This T cell receptor beta chain emerged from a study of blood T cell repertoires in COVID-19. Turning to the study itself: Samples of COVID-19 (acute and convalescent) were obtained from the United States, Italy and Spain. T cells, B-cell-depleted T cells, or PBMCs supplied cDNA or gDNA.

This clone was seen just once. Trimming at V came to 2 bases and at J to 8 bases, leaving 2 bases not matched to a gene. The CDR3 spans 12 residues. The V gene's germline CDR1 is MNHEY and CDR2 SVGAGI. As processed by the authors: Using reference gene primer amplification, nucleated cell counts were estimated. Clones were read by immunoSEQ multiplex PCR, and TCRdb kept only the in-frame ones, dropping some. For V, J and clone size, that table is used; D and trimming come from the DNA. The repertoire includes 180,000 or so clones, about 75% of them detected once, and more than 6.5% sits in the top ten.

V gene TRBV6-5 combines with J gene TRBJ1-2, with 7 bases identical to TRBD1. This sequence originates from a woman aged 45 to 65 with active or convalescent COVID-19. Sequenced: peripheral blood. The CDR3, as DNA: TGTGCCAGCAGTTACGACAGGGACGGCTACACCTTC. Its protein is CASSYDRDGYTF.